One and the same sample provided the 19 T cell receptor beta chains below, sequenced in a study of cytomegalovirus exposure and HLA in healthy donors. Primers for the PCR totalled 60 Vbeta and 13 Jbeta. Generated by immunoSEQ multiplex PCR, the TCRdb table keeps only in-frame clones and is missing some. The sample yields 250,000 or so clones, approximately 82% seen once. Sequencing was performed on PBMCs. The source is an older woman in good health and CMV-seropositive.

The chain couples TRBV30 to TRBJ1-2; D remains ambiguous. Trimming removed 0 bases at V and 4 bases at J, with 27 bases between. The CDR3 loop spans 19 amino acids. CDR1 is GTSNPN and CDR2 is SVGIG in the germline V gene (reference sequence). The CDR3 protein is CAWSVLGLVGSSPSYGYTF. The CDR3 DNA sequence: TGTGCCTGGAGTGTACTAGGTTTGGTGGGGTCTTCGCCCTCCTATGGCTACACCTTC.

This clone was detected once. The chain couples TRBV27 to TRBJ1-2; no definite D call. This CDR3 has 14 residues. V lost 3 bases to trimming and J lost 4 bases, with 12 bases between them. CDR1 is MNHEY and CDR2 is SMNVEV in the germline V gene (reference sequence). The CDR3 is CASSFSTRGYGYTF. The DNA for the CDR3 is TGTGCCAGCAGTTTTAGTACTCGGGGCTATGGCTACACCTTC.

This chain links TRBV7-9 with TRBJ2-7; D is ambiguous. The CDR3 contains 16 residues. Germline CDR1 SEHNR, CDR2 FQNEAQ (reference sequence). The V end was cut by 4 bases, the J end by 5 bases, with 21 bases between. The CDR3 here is CASSSFLARLNHEQYF. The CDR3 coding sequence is TGTGCCAGCAGCTCCTTTTTGGCCCGATTAAACCACGAGCAGTACTTC.

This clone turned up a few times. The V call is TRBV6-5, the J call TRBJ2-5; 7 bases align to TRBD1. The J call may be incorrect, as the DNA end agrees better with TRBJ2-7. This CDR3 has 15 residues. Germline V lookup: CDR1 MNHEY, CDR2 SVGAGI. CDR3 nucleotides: TGTGCCAGCAGACCTGGGACAGCTTTTTCCTACGAGCAGTACTTC. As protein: CASRPGTAFSYEQYF.

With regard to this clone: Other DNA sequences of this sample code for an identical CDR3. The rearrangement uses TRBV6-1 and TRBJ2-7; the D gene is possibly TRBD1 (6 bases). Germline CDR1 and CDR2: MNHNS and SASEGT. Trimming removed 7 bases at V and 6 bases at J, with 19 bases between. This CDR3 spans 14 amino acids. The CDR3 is CASTDLQGIGEQYF. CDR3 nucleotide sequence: TGTGCCAGCACTGATCTACAGGGTATTGGCGAGCAGTACTTC.

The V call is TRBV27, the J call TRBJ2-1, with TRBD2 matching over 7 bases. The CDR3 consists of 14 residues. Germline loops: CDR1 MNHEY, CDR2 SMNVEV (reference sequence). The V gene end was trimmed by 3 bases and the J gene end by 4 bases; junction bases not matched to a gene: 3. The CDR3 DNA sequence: TGTGCCAGCAGTTTCGGGGGGAGATACAATGAGCAGTTCTTC. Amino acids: CASSFGGRYNEQFF.

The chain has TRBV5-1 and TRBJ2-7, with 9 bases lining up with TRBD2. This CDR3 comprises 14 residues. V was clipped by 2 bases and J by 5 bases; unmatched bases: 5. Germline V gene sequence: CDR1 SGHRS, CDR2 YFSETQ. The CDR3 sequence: CASSLLSGSHEQYF. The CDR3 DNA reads TGCGCCAGCAGCTTACTTAGCGGGAGTCACGAGCAGTACTTC.

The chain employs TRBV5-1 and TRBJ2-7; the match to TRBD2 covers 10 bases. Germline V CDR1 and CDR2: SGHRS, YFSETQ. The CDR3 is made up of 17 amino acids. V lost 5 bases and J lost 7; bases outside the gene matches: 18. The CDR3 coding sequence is TGCGCCAGCAGTCCCGGACTAGCGGCCGTCCCTTACGGGGAGCAGTACTTC. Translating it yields CASSPGLAAVPYGEQYF.

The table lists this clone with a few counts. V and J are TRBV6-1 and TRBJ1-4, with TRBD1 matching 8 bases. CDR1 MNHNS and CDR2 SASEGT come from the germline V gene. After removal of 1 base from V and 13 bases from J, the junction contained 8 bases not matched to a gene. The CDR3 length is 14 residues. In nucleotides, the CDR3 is TGTGCCAGCAGTGAAGATGCAGGGGGCAGGAGACTGTTTTTT. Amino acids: CASSEDAGGRRLFF.

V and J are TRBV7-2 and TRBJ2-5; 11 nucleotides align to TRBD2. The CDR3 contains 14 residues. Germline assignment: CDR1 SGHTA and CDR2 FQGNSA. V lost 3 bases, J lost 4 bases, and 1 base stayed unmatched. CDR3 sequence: CASSFSGRAETQYF. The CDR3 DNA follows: TGTGCCAGCAGCTTTAGCGGGAGGGCAGAGACCCAGTACTTC.

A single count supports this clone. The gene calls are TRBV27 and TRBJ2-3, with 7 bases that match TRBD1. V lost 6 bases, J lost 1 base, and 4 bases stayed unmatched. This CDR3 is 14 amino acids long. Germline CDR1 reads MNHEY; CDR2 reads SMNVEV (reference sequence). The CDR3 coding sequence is TGTGCCAGCAGGTCCGGACAGGGCACAGATACGCAGTATTTT. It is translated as CASRSGQGTDTQYF.

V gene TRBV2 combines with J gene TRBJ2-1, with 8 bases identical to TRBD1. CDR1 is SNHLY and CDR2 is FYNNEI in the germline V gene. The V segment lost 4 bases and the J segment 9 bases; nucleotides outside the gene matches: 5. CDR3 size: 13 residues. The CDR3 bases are TGTGCCAGCAGTGCCGGACAGGGAGGTGAGCAGTTCTTC. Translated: CASSAGQGGEQFF.

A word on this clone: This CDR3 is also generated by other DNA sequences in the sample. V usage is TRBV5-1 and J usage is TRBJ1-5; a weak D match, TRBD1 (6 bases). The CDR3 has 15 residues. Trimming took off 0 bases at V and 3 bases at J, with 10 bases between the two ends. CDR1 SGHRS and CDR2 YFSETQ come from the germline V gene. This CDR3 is CASSLGQGFNQPQHF. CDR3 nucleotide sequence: TGCGCCAGCAGCTTGGGGCAGGGGTTCAATCAGCCCCAGCATTTT.

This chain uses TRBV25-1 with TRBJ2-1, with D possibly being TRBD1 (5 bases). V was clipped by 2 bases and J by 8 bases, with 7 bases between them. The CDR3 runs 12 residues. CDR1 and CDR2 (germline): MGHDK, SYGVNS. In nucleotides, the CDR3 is TGTGCCAGCAGTGAACAAGGGGATGAGCAGTTCTTC. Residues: CASSEQGDEQFF.

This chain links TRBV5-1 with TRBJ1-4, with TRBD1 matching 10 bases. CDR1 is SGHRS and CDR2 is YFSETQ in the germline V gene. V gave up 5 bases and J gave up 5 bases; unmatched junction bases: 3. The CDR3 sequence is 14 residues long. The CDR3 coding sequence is TGCGCCAGCAGAACGGGACAGGGGAATGAAAAACTGTTTTTT. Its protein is CASRTGQGNEKLFF. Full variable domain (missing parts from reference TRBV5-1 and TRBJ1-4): KAGVTQTPRYLIKTRGQQVTLSCSPISGHRSVSWYQQTPGQGLQFLFEYFSETQRNKGNFPGRFSGRQFSNSRSEMNVSTLELGDSALYLCASRTGQGNEKLFFGSGTQLSVL.

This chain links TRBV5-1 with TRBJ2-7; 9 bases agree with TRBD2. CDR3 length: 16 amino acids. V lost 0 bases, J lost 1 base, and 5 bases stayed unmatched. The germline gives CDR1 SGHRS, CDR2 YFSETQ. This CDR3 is CASSLGPSGASYEQYF. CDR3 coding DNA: TGCGCCAGCAGCTTGGGACCTAGCGGGGCGTCCTACGAGCAGTACTTC.

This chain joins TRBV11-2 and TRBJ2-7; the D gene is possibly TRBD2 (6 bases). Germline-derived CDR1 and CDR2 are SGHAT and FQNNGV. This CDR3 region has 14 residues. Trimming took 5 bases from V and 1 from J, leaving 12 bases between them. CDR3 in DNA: TGTGCCAGCAGCGGGCTAGCGCAATCCTACGAGCAGTACTTC. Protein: CASSGLAQSYEQYF.

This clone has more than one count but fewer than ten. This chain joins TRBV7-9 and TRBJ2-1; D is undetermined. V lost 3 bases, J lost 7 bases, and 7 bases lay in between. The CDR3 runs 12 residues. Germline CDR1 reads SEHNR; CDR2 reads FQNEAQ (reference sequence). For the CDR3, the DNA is TGTGCCAGCAGCTTCGCACTTAATGAGCAGTTCTTC. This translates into CASSFALNEQFF.

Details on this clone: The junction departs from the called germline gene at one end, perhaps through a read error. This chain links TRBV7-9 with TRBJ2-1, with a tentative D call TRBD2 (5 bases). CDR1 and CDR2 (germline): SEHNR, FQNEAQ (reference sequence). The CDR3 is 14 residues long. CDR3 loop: CSSSLGSGRGEQFF. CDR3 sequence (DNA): TGTTCCAGCAGCTTAGGTAGTGGTCGGGGTGAGCAGTTCTTC.